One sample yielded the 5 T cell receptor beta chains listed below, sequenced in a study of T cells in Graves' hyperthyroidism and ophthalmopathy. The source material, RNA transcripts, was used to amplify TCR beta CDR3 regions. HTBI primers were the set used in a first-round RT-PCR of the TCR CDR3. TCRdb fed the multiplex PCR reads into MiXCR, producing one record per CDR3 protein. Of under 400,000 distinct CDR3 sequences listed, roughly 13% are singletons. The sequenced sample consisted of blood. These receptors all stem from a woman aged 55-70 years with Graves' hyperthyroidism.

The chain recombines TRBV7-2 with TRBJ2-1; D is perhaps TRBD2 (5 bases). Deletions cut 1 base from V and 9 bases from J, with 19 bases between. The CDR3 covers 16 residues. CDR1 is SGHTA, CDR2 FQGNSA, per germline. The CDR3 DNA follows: TGTGCCAGCAGCTTAGGGGATTGGGGTAGCGCGGGTGAGCAGTTCTTC. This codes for CASSLGDWGSAGEQFF.

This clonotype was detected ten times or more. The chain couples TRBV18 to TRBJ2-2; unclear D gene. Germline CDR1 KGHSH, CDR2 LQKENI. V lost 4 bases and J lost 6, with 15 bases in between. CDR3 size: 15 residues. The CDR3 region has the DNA TGTGCCAGCTCACGACCGGGTCTCCAGGCCGGGGAGCTGTTTTTT. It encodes CASSRPGLQAGELFF.

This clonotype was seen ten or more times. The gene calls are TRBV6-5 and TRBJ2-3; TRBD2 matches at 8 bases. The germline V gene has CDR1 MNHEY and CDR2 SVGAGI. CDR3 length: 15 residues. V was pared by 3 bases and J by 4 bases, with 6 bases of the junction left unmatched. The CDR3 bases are TGTGCCAGCAGTTATCGGGCCGGGAGGGCAGATACGCAGTATTTT. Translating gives CASSYRAGRADTQYF.

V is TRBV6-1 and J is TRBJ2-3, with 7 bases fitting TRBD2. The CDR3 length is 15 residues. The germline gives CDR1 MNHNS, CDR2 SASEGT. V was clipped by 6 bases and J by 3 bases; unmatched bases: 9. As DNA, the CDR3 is TGTGCCAGCAGGACGGGAGGTTCGGGGACAGATACGCAGTATTTT. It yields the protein CASRTGGSGTDTQYF.

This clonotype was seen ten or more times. The CDR3 nucleotides read TGTGCCACCAGCAGGCCAAACAAAAATGGCTACACCTTC. This translates into CATSRPNKNGYTF. The chain has TRBV15 and TRBJ1-2; no clear D. V gave up 3 bases and J gave up 6 bases, with 11 bases separating them. Germline lookup yields CDR1 LNHNV and CDR2 YYDKDF (reference sequence). This CDR3 region has 13 residues.